The next 9 T cell receptor beta chains were all read from a single sample in a study of blood T cells in healthy people across ages. Next came a second PCR, run for about 7 to 11 cycles, which used a sample-barcoded 5' primer along with a J-beta primer mix. TCRdb redid the calling of the 5' RACE reads with MiXCR, one entry per CDR3 protein. The sample lists about 540,000 distinct CDR3 sequences, 24% occurring once. These same data were also listed under a study on T cells of mothers and their children.

Sequencing was carried out using blood. These receptor sequences come from a boy between 5 and 17 years old in good health.

This clonotype was seen a few times. The chain has TRBV6-6 and TRBJ2-5, with TRBD1 matching over 7 bases. The better agreement between TRBJ2-7 and the DNA end casts doubt on the J call. The CDR3 sequence is 15 residues long. Germline loops: CDR1 MNHNY, CDR2 SVGAGI (reference sequence). The CDR3 sequence is CASRPLGQSSYEQYF. DNA of the CDR3: TGTGCCAGCAGGCCGCTGGGACAGAGCTCCTACGAGCAGTACTTC.

The chain recombines TRBV20-1 with TRBJ2-5; D gene ambiguous. The end of the DNA aligns better with TRBJ2-1, so the J call may be wrong. The CDR3 length is 9 residues. Germline CDR1 is DFQATT and CDR2 is SNEGSKA (reference sequence). The CDR3 region has the DNA TGCAGTGCCGTTCCTGAGCAGTTCTTC. It specifies CSAVPEQFF.

The chain combines TRBV29-1 with TRBJ2-7; D is perhaps TRBD2 (6 bases). V was clipped by 5 bases and J by 2 bases, with 13 bases between them. Looked up from germline, CDR1 is SQVTM and CDR2 is ANQGSEA. The CDR3 loop spans 13 amino acids. CDR3 protein: CSVRGVLTYEQYF. The CDR3 nucleotides are TGCAGCGTTCGCGGGGTCCTTACCTACGAGCAGTACTTC.

The chain is built from TRBV20-1 and TRBJ2-1; D unresolved. This CDR3 spans 14 amino acids. The V end was cut by 6 bases, the J end by 2 bases, with 14 bases between. Germline values: CDR1 DFQATT, CDR2 SNEGSKA (reference sequence). The CDR3 loop reads CSARSQRAYNEQFF. The DNA of the CDR3 is TGCAGTGCCCGAAGCCAAAGGGCCTACAATGAGCAGTTCTTC.

The chain joins TRBV27 to TRBJ2-5; 11 nucleotides line up with TRBD2. The DNA end is more similar to TRBJ2-1, so the J call may be wrong. CDR3 length: 17 amino acids. Germline values: CDR1 MNHEY, CDR2 SMNVEV (reference sequence). CDR3 DNA sequence: TGTGCCAGCAGTTTCCGTCAACTAGCGGGAGATAGGAATGAGCAGTTCTTC. It is translated as CASSFRQLAGDRNEQFF.

This clonotype was recorded many times. The J gene is TRBJ2-5, the V gene TRBV29-1, with D uncertain. There are 12 residues in the CDR3. CDR1 SQVTM and CDR2 ANQGSEA come from the germline V gene. V was trimmed by 4 bases and J by 0 bases, leaving 6 bases between them. DNA for the CDR3: TGCAGCGTTGCTCACAACCAAGAGACCCAGTACTTC. Its translation is CSVAHNQETQYF.

The chain joins TRBV5-1 to TRBJ1-3; no clear D gene. The V gene lost 0 bases and the J gene lost 0 bases, with 7 bases spanning the gap. This CDR3 is 15 amino acids long. The germline gives CDR1 SGHRS, CDR2 YFSETQ. The CDR3 loop reads CASSLDTYSGNTIYF. The CDR3 region has the DNA TGCGCCAGCAGCTTGGATACATACTCTGGAAACACCATATATTTT. Drawing the rest from reference TRBV5-1 and TRBJ1-3, the complete variable domain is KAGVTQTPRYLIKTRGQQVTLSCSPISGHRSVSWYQQTPGQGLQFLFEYFSETQRNKGNFPGRFSGRQFSNSRSEMNVSTLELGDSALYLCASSLDTYSGNTIYFGEGSWLTVV.

V and J are TRBV6-4 and TRBJ1-5; D not resolved. The germline V gene encodes CDR1 MRHNA and CDR2 SNTAGT. This CDR3 spans 15 amino acids. Trimming stripped 2 bases from V and 0 bases from J, with 8 bases between. The CDR3 protein is CASSDRPSSNQPQHF. CDR3 nucleotides: TGTGCCAGCAGTGACCGGCCGTCTAGCAATCAGCCCCAGCATTTT.

This clonotype has a handful of counts. V usage is TRBV7-2 and J usage is TRBJ2-3; D unresolved. Germline V gives CDR1 SGHTA, CDR2 FQGNSA. Trimming took 0 bases from V and 0 from J, leaving 7 bases between them. The CDR3 is 15 amino acids. CDR3 nucleotide sequence: TGTGCCAGCAGCTTAGCGGGCCATAGCACAGATACGCAGTATTTT. The encoded protein is CASSLAGHSTDTQYF.